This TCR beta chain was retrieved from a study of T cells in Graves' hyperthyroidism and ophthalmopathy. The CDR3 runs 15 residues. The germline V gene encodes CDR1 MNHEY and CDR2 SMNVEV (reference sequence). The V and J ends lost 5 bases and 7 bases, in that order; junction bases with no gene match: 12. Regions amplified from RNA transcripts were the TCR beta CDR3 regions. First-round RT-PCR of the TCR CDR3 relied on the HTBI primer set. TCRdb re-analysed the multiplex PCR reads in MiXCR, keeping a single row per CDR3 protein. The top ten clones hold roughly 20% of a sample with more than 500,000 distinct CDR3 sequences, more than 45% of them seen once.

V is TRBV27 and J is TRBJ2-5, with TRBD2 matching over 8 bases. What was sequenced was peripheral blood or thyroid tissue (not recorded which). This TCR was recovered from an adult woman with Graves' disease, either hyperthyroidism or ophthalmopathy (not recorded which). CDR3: CASSEVAGLLSTQYF. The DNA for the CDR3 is TGTGCCAGCAGTGAGGTAGCGGGACTTCTTTCGACCCAGTACTTC.